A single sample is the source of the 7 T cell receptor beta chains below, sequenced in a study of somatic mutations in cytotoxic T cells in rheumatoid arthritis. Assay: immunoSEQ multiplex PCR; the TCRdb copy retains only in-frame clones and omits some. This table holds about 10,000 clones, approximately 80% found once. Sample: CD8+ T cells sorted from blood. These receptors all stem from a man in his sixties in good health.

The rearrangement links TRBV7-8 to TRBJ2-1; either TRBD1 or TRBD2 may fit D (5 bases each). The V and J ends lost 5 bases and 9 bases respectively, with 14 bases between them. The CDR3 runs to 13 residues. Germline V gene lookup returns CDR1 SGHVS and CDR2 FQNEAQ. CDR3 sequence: CASSMGPAIEQFF. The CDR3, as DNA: TGTGCCAGCAGCATGGGACCAGCAATTGAGCAGTTCTTC.

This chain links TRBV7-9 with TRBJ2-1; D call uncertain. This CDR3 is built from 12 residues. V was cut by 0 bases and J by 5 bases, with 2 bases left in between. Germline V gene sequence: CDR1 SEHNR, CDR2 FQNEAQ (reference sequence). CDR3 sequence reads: CASSLAHNEQFF. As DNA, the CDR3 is TGTGCCAGCAGCTTAGCCCACAATGAGCAGTTCTTC.

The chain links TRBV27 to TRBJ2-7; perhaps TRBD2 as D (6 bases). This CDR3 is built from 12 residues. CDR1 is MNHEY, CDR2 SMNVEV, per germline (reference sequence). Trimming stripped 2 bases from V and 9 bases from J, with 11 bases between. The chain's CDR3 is CASSLASGPQYF. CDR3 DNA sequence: TGTGCCAGCAGTTTAGCCAGCGGGCCGCAGTACTTC.

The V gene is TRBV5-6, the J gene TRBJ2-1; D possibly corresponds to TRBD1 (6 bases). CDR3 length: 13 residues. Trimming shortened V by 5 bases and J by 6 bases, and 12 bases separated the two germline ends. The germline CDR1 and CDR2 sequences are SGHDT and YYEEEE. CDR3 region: CASSYQGLNEQFF. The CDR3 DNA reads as TGTGCCAGCAGTTACCAGGGGCTCAATGAGCAGTTCTTC.

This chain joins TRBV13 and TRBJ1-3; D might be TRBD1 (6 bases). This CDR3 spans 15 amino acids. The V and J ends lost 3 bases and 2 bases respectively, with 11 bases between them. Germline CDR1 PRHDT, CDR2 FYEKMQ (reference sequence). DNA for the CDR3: TGTGCCAGCAGCTTCCACAGGGTCACTGGAAACACCATATATTTT. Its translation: CASSFHRVTGNTIYF.

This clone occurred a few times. The CDR3 DNA follows: TGTGCCAGCAGCTTATTGGCGGCCTACGAGCAGTACTTC. Translated, it gives CASSLLAAYEQYF. This sequence joins TRBV7-9 and TRBJ2-7; no clear D gene. The CDR3 has 13 residues. V gave up 2 bases and J gave up 2 bases, with 7 bases separating them. Germline loops: CDR1 SEHNR, CDR2 FQNEAQ (reference sequence).

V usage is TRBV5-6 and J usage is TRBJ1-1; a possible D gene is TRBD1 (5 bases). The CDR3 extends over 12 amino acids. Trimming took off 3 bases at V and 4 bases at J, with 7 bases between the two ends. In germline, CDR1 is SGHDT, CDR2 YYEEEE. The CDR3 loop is CASSYGGTEAFF. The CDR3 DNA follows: TGTGCCAGCAGCTATGGGGGCACTGAAGCTTTCTTT.